This TCR beta chain was sequenced for a study of blood T cell repertoires in COVID-19. For the study at large: From the United States, Italy and Spain came samples of acute and convalescent COVID-19. From T cells, B-cell-depleted T cells, or PBMCs came the material, which was cDNA or gDNA.

This clone was recorded a few times. V was cut by 1 base and J by 0 bases, with 9 bases left in between. Germline-derived CDR1 and CDR2 are SQVTM and ANQGSEA. CDR3 length: 15 amino acids. In the study's own analysis: Amplification with reference gene primers provided the estimates of nucleated cell counts. Using immunoSEQ multiplex PCR, the repertoire was profiled, and TCRdb retains in-frame clones only, with some absent. V, J and clone size are those of that table, while D and trimming were read from the DNA. The top ten hold 6.5% to 10% of the sample, which has fewer than 30,000 clones, more than 60% seen once.

This receptor was obtained from a woman aged 70-85 years with active or convalescent COVID-19. The source material was peripheral blood. The chain couples TRBV29-1 to TRBJ2-2, with D possibly TRBD2 on 6 matching bases. CDR3 residues: CSVEGRDSNTGELFF. CDR3 coding DNA: TGCAGCGTTGAAGGGCGGGACTCGAACACCGGGGAGCTGTTTTTT.